This passage covers 15 T cell receptor beta chains from one sample sequenced in a study of T-cell memory formation after mild COVID-19 (dated by TCRdb to the early 2020s). To prepare the library, 5' RACE was applied. The sequencer listed for this sample is Illumina NovaSeq 6000. TCRdb reworked the public reads: Q25 trimming with fastp, MiXCR clone assembly, productive beta chains retained. Identical CDR3 proteins give one entry, which carries the most common genes and DNA. The sample table holds roughly 130,000 distinct CDR3 sequences, of which around 6.3% were seen once. Roughly 2% of the sample is in the top ten clones. Sequences were obtained from PBMCs or a T cell subset sorted from them (not recorded which). Receptors originate from an adult woman who had mild COVID-19 (a few samples of this study predate the infection). The sample titles of this study are shuffled in the database, so cell type and time point are left out; the donor was told from shared clones.

In its sample, this clonotype was seen a few times. The rearrangement uses TRBV24-1 and TRBJ1-1; maybe TRBD1 (5 bases). The CDR3 runs to 13 residues. CDR1 and CDR2 from the germline V gene are KGHDR and SFDVKD. With 7 bases removed from V and 1 base from J, the gap between germline ends came to 9 bases. CDR3 protein: CATRVTENTEAFF. The CDR3 coding sequence is TGTGCCACCAGGGTGACAGAGAACACTGAAGCTTTCTTT.

This clonotype was seen at least ten times. The chain employs TRBV7-8 and TRBJ2-5, with D perhaps matching TRBD1 (6 bases). V was cut by 1 base and J by 5 bases, with 17 bases left in between. The germline V gene encodes CDR1 SGHVS and CDR2 FQNEAQ. This CDR3 has 16 residues. The DNA of the CDR3 is TGTGCCAGCAGCTTAGATAGTTGGGGGCGTCGTGAGACCCAGTACTTC. It specifies CASSLDSWGRRETQYF.

This clonotype came up many times. This chain links TRBV12-3 or TRBV12-4 with TRBJ2-5, with 8 bases matching TRBD1. The junction had 0 bases not matched to a gene; V was cut back by 3 bases and J by 3 bases. This CDR3 is built from 13 residues. DNA of the CDR3: TGTGCCAGCAGTTTGGGACAGGAAGAGACCCAGTACTTC. Encoded protein: CASSLGQEETQYF.

This clonotype has at least ten counts. The rearrangement links TRBV11-2 to TRBJ2-3; 14 bases agree with TRBD2. Looked up from germline, CDR1 is SGHAT and CDR2 is FQNNGV. This CDR3 comprises 17 residues. The V gene end was trimmed by 5 bases and the J gene end by 0 bases; junction bases not matched to a gene: 4. CDR3 in DNA: TGTGCCAGCAGCGGACTAGCGGGGGGACGAAGCACAGATACGCAGTATTTT. Its protein is CASSGLAGGRSTDTQYF.

V and J are TRBV4-1 and TRBJ2-1; TRBD2 aligns across 12 bases. V gave up 3 bases and J gave up 5 bases; unmatched junction bases: 8. In germline, CDR1 is MGHRA, CDR2 YSYEKL. CDR3 length: 17 residues. The CDR3 DNA is TGCGCCAGCAGCCAGTTGGCTAGCGGGGGGGGTAACAATGAGCAGTTCTTC. This codes for CASSQLASGGGNNEQFF.

This clonotype was seen at least ten times. The CDR3 sequence: CASSPQKDYGYTF. Here the CDR3 DNA reads TGTGCCAGCAGCCCACAGAAGGACTATGGCTACACCTTC. The gene calls are TRBV7-8 and TRBJ1-2; D is ambiguous. V lost 5 bases to trimming and J lost 3 bases, with 10 bases between them. The CDR3 extends over 13 amino acids. Germline V gene lookup returns CDR1 SGHVS and CDR2 FQNEAQ.

This clonotype was observed at least ten times. CDR3 amino acids: CASRGAGREQYF. The CDR3 nucleotides are TGTGCCAGCAGAGGCGCCGGAAGAGAGCAGTACTTC. The J gene is TRBJ2-7, the V gene TRBV4-2; D is unclear. Germline V CDR1 and CDR2: LGHNA, YNFKEQ. V gave up 6 bases and J gave up 7 bases, with 13 bases separating them. The CDR3 runs to 12 residues.

The gene calls are TRBV7-2 and TRBJ1-5, with D perhaps matching TRBD1 (5 bases). With 5 bases removed from V and 11 bases from J, the gap between germline ends came to 22 bases. Germline lookup yields CDR1 SGHTA and CDR2 FQGNSA. The CDR3 totals 15 residues. CDR3 protein: CASSLGELAILSQHF. CDR3 in DNA: TGTGCCAGCAGCCTAGGGGAATTAGCAATTCTCTCCCAGCATTTT.

This clonotype appeared many times. The chain joins TRBV11-2 to TRBJ2-1; D remains unclear. There are 16 residues in the CDR3. V lost 3 bases to trimming and J lost 0 bases, with 12 bases between them. Germline values: CDR1 SGHAT, CDR2 FQNNGV. The CDR3 nucleotides are TGTGCCAGCAGCTTCCGACACCATAGCTCCTACAATGAGCAGTTCTTC. It yields the protein CASSFRHHSSYNEQFF.

Ten or more counts support this clonotype. J is TRBJ2-7 and V is TRBV12-3 or TRBV12-4, with D possibly being TRBD1 (6 bases). Trimming removed 7 bases from V and 6 bases from J, with 13 bases in between. This CDR3 spans 12 amino acids. CDR3 sequence reads: CASTRTATEQYF. The CDR3 region has the DNA TGTGCCAGCACTAGGACAGCAACCGAGCAGTACTTC.

This clonotype was seen ten or more times. As DNA, the CDR3 is TGTGCCAGCAGCTCCCAGGGGGAGGTCAGGGCCTACGAGCAGTACTTC. It codes for CASSSQGEVRAYEQYF. V gene TRBV7-2 combines with J gene TRBJ2-7, with D maybe TRBD1 (7 bases). Germline V gives CDR1 SGHTA, CDR2 FQGNSA. V lost 4 bases to trimming and J lost 2 bases, with 18 bases between them. The CDR3 runs to 16 residues.

This clonotype was seen ten or more times. The rearrangement joins TRBV20-1 to TRBJ2-5; TRBD2 matches at 8 bases. J was trimmed by 5 bases and V by 2 bases; bases with no gene match: 13. The CDR3 spans 16 residues. Germline CDR1 and CDR2: DFQATT and SNEGSKA (reference sequence). CDR3 nucleotides: TGCAGTGCTAGACCCCCCGGGCGGGGGGCAGGGGAGACCCAGTACTTC. As protein: CSARPPGRGAGETQYF.

This clonotype was observed a few times. The V and J genes are TRBV4-3 and TRBJ2-2; TRBD2 agrees at 10 bases. From germline, CDR1 is LGHNA and CDR2 YSLEER. Trimming cost V 1 base and J 4 bases; bases outside gene matches: 9. The CDR3 runs 18 residues. CDR3 in DNA: TGCGCCAGCAGCCAAGTCCCTAGCGGGAGTGCCCGCACCGGGGAGCTGTTTTTT. Residues: CASSQVPSGSARTGELFF.

This clonotype was seen repeatedly, ten times or more. The chain carries TRBV12-3 or TRBV12-4 and TRBJ2-3, with no clear D. The CDR3 consists of 12 residues. V lost 6 bases and J lost 7, with 11 bases in between. Here the CDR3 DNA reads TGTGCCAGCAGCGCGAGATCGAATACGCAGTATTTT. This codes for CASSARSNTQYF.

In its sample, this clonotype was seen a few times. The chain couples TRBV12-3 or TRBV12-4 to TRBJ1-1; no clear D gene. Between the trimmed V and J ends, which lost 1 base and 7 bases, there was a span of 7 bases. The CDR3 is 12 residues long. The CDR3 loop is CASSLEVGEAFF. In DNA form, the CDR3 reads TGTGCCAGCAGTTTAGAAGTTGGTGAAGCTTTCTTT.